The TCR beta chain described here comes from a study of cytomegalovirus exposure and HLA in healthy donors. Remarks on this clone: Its matching antigen is unknown.

The germline gives CDR1 SGHRS, CDR2 YFSETQ. This CDR3 has 14 amino acids. V lost 5 bases to trimming and J lost 2 bases, with 13 bases between them. Study findings and constraints: High specificity and sensitivity for cytomegalovirus status were reported for the classifier. Researchers counted 164 TCR beta chains as cytomegalovirus-associated.

TCRdb's copy holds only in-frame clones and misses some; the assay was immunoSEQ multiplex PCR. The sample shows 150,000 to 160,000 clones, around 83% of them seen only once. The receptor comes from a human donor in good health. The sequenced sample was PBMCs. V gene TRBV5-1 combines with J gene TRBJ1-2; perhaps TRBD1 as D (6 bases). The CDR3 DNA is TGCGCCAGCAGGGACGGGACATACAACTATGGCTACACCTTC. This gives the protein CASRDGTYNYGYTF.